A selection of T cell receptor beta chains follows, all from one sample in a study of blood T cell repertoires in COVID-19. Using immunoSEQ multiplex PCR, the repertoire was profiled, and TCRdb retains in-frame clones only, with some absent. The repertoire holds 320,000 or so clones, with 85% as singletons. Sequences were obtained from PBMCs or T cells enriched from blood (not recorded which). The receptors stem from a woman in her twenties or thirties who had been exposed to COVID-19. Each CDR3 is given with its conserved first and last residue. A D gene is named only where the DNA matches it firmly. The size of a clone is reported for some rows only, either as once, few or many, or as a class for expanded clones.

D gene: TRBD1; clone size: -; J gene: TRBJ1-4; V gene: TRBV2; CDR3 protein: CASTGTGNEKLFF; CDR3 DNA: TGTGCCAGTACCGGGACAGGCAATGAAAAACTGTTTTTT
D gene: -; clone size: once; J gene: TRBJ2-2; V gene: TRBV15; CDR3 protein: CATSRDTGNTGELFF; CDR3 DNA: TGTGCCACCAGCAGAGATACGGGGAACACCGGGGAGCTGTTTTTT
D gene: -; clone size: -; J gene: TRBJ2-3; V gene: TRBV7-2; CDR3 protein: CASSIFGPSFSTDTQYF; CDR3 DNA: TGTGCCAGCAGTATCTTTGGCCCTTCGTTTAGCACAGATACGCAGTATTTT
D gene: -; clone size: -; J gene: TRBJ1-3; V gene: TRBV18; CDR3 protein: CASSFTGMGNTIYF; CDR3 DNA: TGTGCCAGCTCATTTACAGGGATGGGAAACACCATATATTTT
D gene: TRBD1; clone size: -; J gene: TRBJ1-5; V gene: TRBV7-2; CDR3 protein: CASSPRRTGSNQPQHF; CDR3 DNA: TGTGCCAGCAGCCCCCGAAGGACAGGGAGCAATCAGCCCCAGCATTTT
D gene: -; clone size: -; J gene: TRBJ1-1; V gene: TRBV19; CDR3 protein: CASSSPSGQPLNTEAFF; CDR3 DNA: TGTGCCAGTAGTAGCCCCTCCGGACAGCCCTTGAACACTGAAGCTTTCTTT
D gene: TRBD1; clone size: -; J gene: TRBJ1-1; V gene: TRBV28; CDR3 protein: CASSQDRGAFF; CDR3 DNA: TGTGCCAGCAGCCAGGACAGGGGAGCTTTCTTT
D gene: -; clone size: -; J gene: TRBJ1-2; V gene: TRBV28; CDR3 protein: CASSLNGGRGYTF; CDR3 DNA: TGTGCCAGCAGTTTAAACGGTGGGCGCGGCTACACCTTC
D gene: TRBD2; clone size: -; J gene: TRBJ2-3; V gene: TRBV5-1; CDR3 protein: CASSLGGTRNTDTQYF; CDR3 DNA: TGCGCCAGCAGCTTGGGGGGGACTAGGAATACAGATACGCAGTATTTT
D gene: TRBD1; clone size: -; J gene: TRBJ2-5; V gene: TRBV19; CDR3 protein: CASSRDRGPTLYF; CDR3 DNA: TGTGCCAGTAGTAGGGACAGGGGGCCTACGCTGTACTTC
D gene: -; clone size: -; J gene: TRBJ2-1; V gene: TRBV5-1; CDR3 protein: CASSVDSARVNEQFF; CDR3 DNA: TGCGCCAGCAGTGTGGACAGTGCTCGGGTGAATGAGCAGTTCTTC
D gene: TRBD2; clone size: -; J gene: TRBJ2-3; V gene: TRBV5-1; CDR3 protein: CASSERVRGGRSTDTQYF; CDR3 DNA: TGCGCCAGCAGCGAAAGGGTGCGGGGGGGCAGGAGCACAGATACGCAGTATTTT
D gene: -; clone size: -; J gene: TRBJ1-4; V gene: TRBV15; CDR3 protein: CATSRDWRVATNEKLFF; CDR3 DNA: TGTGCCACCAGCAGAGATTGGAGGGTTGCAACTAATGAAAAACTGTTTTTT
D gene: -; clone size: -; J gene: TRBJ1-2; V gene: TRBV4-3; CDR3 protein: CASSQDRTSRGGYTF; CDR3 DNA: TGCGCCAGCAGCCAAGACCGGACGTCCCGGGGTGGCTACACCTTC
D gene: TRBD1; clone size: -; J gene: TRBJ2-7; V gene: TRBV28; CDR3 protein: CASRVNRGYEQYF; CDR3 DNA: TGTGCCAGCAGAGTGAACAGGGGATACGAGCAGTACTTC
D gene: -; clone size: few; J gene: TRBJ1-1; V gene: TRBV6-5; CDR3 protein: CASSYSGTPNTEAFF; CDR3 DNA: TGTGCCAGCAGTTACTCGGGGACACCTAACACTGAAGCTTTCTTT
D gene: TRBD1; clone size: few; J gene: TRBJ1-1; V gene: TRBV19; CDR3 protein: CATGDRENTEAFF; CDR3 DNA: TGTGCCACAGGGGACAGGGAGAACACTGAAGCTTTCTTT
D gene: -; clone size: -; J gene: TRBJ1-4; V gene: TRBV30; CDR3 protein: CAWRSQRSGEKLFF; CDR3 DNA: TGTGCCTGGAGGTCACAGCGGAGCGGTGAAAAACTGTTTTTT
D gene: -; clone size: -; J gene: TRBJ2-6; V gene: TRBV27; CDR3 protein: CASSFVSVEGPGANVLTF; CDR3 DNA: TGTGCCAGCAGTTTCGTGTCCGTGGAGGGACCTGGGGCCAACGTCCTGACTTTC
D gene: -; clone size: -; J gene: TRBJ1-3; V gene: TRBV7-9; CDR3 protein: CAWSRTFGNTIYF; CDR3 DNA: TGTGCCTGGAGCCGGACATTTGGAAACACCATATATTTT
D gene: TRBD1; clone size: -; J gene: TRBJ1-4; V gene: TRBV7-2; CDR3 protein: CASSLQGAGEKLFF; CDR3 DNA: TGTGCCAGCAGCTTACAGGGGGCAGGAGAAAAACTGTTTTTT
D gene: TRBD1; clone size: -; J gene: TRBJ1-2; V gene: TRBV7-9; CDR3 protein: CASSLGGQGAPLYGYTF; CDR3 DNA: TGTGCCAGCAGCTTAGGGGGACAGGGGGCCCCCCTCTATGGCTACACCTTC
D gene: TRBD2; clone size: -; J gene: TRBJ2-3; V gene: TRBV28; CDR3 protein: CASTGRSGVSGSKSRADTQYF; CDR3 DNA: TGTGCCAGCACCGGACGGAGTGGTGTTAGCGGGAGTAAGTCGCGGGCAGATACGCAGTATTTT
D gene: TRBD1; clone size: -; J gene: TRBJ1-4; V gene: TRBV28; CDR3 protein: CASYSRGQSNEKLFF; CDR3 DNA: TGTGCCAGCTATTCACGGGGACAGTCTAATGAAAAACTGTTTTTT
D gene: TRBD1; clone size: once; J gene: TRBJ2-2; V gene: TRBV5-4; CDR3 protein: CASSSRGRDTGELFF; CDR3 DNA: TGTGCCAGCAGCTCGAGGGGGCGCGACACCGGGGAGCTGTTTTTT
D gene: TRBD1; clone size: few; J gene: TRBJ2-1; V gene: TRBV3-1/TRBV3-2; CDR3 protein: CASTRTGGDNEQFF; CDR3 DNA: TGTGCCAGCACACGGACAGGGGGAGACAATGAGCAGTTCTTC
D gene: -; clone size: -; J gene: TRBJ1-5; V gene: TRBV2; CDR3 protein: CASSEARGFSNQPQHF; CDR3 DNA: TGTGCCAGCAGTGAGGCCAGGGGTTTTAGCAATCAGCCCCAGCATTTT
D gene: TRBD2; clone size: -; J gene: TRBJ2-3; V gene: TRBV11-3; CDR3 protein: CASSLGTSGEDTQYF; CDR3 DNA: TGTGCCAGCAGCTTAGGGACTAGCGGGGAAGATACGCAGTATTTT
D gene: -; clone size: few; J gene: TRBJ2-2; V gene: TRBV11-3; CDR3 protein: CASSFRVSTGELFF; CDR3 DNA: TGTGCCAGCAGCTTCAGGGTTAGCACCGGGGAGCTGTTTTTT
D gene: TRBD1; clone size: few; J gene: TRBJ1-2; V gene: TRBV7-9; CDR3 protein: CASSSTGEADGYTF; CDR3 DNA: TGTGCCAGCAGCTCGACAGGGGAAGCGGATGGCTACACCTTC
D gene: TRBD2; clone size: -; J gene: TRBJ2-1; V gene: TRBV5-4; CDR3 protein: CASSGQGGVNEQFF; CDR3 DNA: TGTGCCAGCAGCGGTCAGGGAGGGGTCAATGAGCAGTTCTTC
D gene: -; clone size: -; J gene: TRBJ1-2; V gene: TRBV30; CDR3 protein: CAWSFQTGWGGYTF; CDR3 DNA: TGTGCCTGGAGTTTCCAAACAGGGTGGGGTGGCTACACCTTC
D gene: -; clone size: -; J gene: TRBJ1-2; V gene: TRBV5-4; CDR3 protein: CASSSPDSLTNYGYTF; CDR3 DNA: TGTGCCAGCAGCTCGCCCGACAGCTTGACTAACTATGGCTACACCTTC
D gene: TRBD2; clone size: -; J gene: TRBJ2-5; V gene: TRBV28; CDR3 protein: CASSSWKLAGGSQETQYF; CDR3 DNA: TGTGCCAGCAGTTCCTGGAAACTAGCGGGAGGGAGCCAAGAGACCCAGTACTTC
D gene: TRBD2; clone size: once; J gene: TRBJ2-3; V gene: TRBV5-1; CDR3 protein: CASSLSASGGRTDTQYF; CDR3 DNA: TGCGCCAGCAGCTTGTCCGCTAGCGGGGGGCGTACAGATACGCAGTATTTT
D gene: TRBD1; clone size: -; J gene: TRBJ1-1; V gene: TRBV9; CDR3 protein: CASSVATGGTEAFF; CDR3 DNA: TGTGCCAGCAGCGTAGCGACAGGGGGCACTGAAGCTTTCTTT
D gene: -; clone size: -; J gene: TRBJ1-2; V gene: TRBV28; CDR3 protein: CASSYREPNGYTF; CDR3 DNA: TGTGCCAGCAGTTACAGGGAACCCAATGGCTACACCTTC
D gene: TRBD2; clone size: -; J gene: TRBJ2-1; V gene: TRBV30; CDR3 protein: CAWSIDSGLNEQFF; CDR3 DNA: TGTGCCTGGAGTATTGATAGCGGGTTGAATGAGCAGTTCTTC
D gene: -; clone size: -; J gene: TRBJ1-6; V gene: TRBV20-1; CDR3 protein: CSASDGYNSPLHF; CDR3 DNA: TGCAGTGCTAGTGACGGGTATAATTCACCCCTCCACTTT
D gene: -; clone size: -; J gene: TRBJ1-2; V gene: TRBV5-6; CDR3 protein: CASSLGRGSYGYTF; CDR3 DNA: TGTGCCAGCAGCTTGGGCCGAGGATCCTATGGCTACACCTTC
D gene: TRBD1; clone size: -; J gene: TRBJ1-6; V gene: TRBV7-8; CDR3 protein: CASSIRQGSSYNSPLHF; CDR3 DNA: TGTGCCAGCAGCATCAGACAGGGGAGCTCCTATAATTCACCCCTCCACTTT
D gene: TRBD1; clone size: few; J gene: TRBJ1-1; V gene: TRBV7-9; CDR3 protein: CASSPGTAQNTEAFF; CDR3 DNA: TGTGCCAGCAGCCCCGGGACAGCCCAGAACACTGAAGCTTTCTTT
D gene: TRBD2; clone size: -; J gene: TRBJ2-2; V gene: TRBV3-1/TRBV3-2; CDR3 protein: CASSQVGLAEANTGELFF; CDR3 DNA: TGTGCCAGCAGCCAAGTTGGGCTAGCGGAAGCGAACACCGGGGAGCTGTTTTTT
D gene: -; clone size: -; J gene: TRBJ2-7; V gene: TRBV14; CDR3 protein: CASSQDGSDSYYEQYF; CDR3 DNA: TGTGCCAGCAGCCAAGACGGGTCAGACAGCTACTACGAGCAGTACTTC
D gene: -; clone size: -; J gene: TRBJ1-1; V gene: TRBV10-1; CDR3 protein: CASSEKWWGAEAFF; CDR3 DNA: TGCGCCAGCAGTGAGAAATGGTGGGGAGCTGAAGCTTTCTTT
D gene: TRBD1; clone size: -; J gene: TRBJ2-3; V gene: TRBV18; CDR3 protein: CASSQTGTGRDTQYF; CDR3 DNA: TGTGCCAGCTCCCAAACCGGGACAGGGAGAGATACGCAGTATTTT
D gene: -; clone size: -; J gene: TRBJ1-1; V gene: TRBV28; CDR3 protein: CASNLLQSTEAFF; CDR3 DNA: TGTGCCAGCAACCTCCTACAGAGCACTGAAGCTTTCTTT
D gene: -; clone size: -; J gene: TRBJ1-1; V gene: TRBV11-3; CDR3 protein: CASSLEAGNTEAFF; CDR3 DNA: TGTGCCAGCAGCTTAGAGGCAGGGAACACTGAAGCTTTCTTT
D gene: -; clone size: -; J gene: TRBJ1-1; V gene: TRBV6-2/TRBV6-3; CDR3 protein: CASSYSRVLGTEAFF; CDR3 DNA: TGTGCCAGCAGTTACTCGCGGGTTTTAGGCACTGAAGCTTTCTTT
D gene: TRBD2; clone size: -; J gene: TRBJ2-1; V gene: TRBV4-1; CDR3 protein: CASSTRLSAGGSNEQFF; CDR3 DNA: TGCGCCAGCTCGACCAGACTATCAGCGGGAGGGAGTAATGAGCAGTTCTTC